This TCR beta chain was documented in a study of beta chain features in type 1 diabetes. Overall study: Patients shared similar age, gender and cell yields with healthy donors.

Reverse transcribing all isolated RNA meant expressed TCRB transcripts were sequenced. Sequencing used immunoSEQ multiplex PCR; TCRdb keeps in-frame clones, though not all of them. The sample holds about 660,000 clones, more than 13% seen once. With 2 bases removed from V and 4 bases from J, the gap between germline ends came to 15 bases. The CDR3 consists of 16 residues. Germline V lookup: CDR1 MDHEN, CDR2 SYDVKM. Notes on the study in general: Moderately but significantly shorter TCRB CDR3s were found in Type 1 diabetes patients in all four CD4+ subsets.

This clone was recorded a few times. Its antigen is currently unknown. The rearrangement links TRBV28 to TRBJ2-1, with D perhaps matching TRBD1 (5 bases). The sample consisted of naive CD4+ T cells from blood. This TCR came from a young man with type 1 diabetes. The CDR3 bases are TGTGCCAGCAGTTTACGGTCCCCGCAGGGTTACAATGAGCAGTTCTTC. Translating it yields CASSLRSPQGYNEQFF.